These 18 T cell receptor beta chains were sequenced from one sample in a study of T cell responses to AZD1222 COVID-19 vaccine. TCRdb's table, derived via immunoSEQ multiplex PCR, lists solely in-frame clones and lacks some. The sample records over 150,000 clones, approximately 93% being singletons. This material consisted of peripheral blood, taken 28 days after the second AZD1222 dose. The receptor source for this set is an adult who received the AZD1222 COVID-19 vaccine.

The genes are TRBV27 and TRBJ1-2; a possible D gene is TRBD1 (5 bases). V shed 6 bases and J shed 7 bases, with 12 bases lying between them. This CDR3 region has 12 residues. Germline CDR1 and CDR2: MNHEY and SMNVEV (reference sequence). CDR3 nucleotides: TGTGCCAGCAGAGGAGGGGTCTCTGGCTACACCTTC. Translation gives CASRGGVSGYTF.

The chain links TRBV15 to TRBJ1-4; tentative D call: TRBD1 (5 bases). Per the germline V gene, CDR1 is LNHNV and CDR2 is YYDKDF (reference sequence). The CDR3 runs to 16 residues. Trimming took off 1 base at V and 4 bases at J, with 13 bases between the two ends. In DNA, the CDR3 is TGTGCCACCAGCAGAGTGAGGGGAGGTTTTAATGAAAAACTGTTTTTT. It is translated as CATSRVRGGFNEKLFF.

The chain has TRBV3-1 (or the pseudogene TRBV3-2) and TRBJ2-7; D may be TRBD1 (6 bases). This CDR3 region has 14 residues. CDR1 is LGHDT, CDR2 YNNKEL, per germline (reference sequence). V lost 5 bases and J 1 base, leaving 12 bases between the germline ends. CDR3 in amino acids: CASSGLDRSYEQYF. The CDR3 bases are TGTGCCAGCAGCGGGCTGGACAGATCCTACGAGCAGTACTTC.

This chain links TRBV7-9 with TRBJ1-1, with a tentative D call TRBD1 (5 bases). The CDR3 covers 14 residues. The V end lost 0 bases, the J end lost 4 bases, and 9 bases lay between the germline ends. CDR1 is SEHNR and CDR2 is FQNEAQ in the germline V gene (reference sequence). CDR3 bases: TGTGCCAGCAGCTTAGCGCGACAGCTCACTGAAGCTTTCTTT. This translates into CASSLARQLTEAFF.

This chain links TRBV7-9 with TRBJ1-1, with no clear D. Germline lookup yields CDR1 SEHNR and CDR2 FQNEAQ (reference sequence). The CDR3 is 14 residues long. V was cut by 3 bases and J by 1 base, with 9 bases left in between. In DNA, the CDR3 is TGTGCCAGCAGCTTGGAGTGGGAGAACACTGAAGCTTTCTTT. It specifies CASSLEWENTEAFF.

The rearrangement uses TRBV25-1 and TRBJ2-7, with D possibly TRBD2 on 7 matching bases. V was shortened by 4 bases and J by 2 bases, with 9 bases between the two germline ends. This CDR3 comprises 13 residues. Looked up from germline, CDR1 is MGHDK and CDR2 is SYGVNS. Here the CDR3 reads CASSGGGPYEQYF. CDR3 sequence (DNA): TGTGCCAGCAGTGGCGGGGGCCCCTACGAGCAGTACTTC.

This sequence joins TRBV7-9 and TRBJ1-3, with unresolved D. Between the trimmed V and J ends, which lost 1 base and 0 bases, there was a span of 10 bases. CDR1 and CDR2 (germline): SEHNR, FQNEAQ (reference sequence). The CDR3 sequence is 16 residues long. CDR3 loop: CASSLGGRNSGNTIYF. Written as DNA, the CDR3 is TGTGCCAGCAGCTTAGGCGGACGGAACTCTGGAAACACCATATATTTT.

V and J are TRBV19 and TRBJ2-2; no definite D call. Germline V gene lookup returns CDR1 LNHDA and CDR2 SQIVND (reference sequence). The CDR3 is made up of 15 amino acids. V lost 3 bases, J lost 0 bases, and 8 bases lay in between. The CDR3 sequence: CASSMYLSNTGELFF. For the CDR3, the DNA is TGTGCCAGTAGTATGTACCTCTCGAACACCGGGGAGCTGTTTTTT.

The chain is built from TRBV3-1 (or the pseudogene TRBV3-2) and TRBJ2-3; the D is unclear. Germline values: CDR1 LGHDT, CDR2 YNNKEL (reference sequence). The V and J ends lost 1 base and 6 bases respectively, with 5 bases between them. The CDR3 consists of 12 residues. The CDR3 sequence is CASSQVVDTQYF. CDR3 bases: TGTGCCAGCAGCCAAGTAGTGGATACGCAGTATTTT.

The V and J genes are TRBV6-5 and TRBJ2-1; a weak D match, TRBD1 (6 bases). This CDR3 has 14 residues. V lost 7 bases and J 6 bases, leaving 16 bases between the germline ends. Germline-derived CDR1 and CDR2 are MNHEY and SVGAGI. This CDR3 reads CASKAQGSLNEQFF. CDR3 DNA sequence: TGTGCCAGCAAAGCACAGGGATCCCTCAATGAGCAGTTCTTC.

The chain has TRBV9 and TRBJ1-2, with 8 bases matching TRBD1. J gave up 6 bases and V 4 bases, and 11 bases lay outside the gene matches. The CDR3 is 15 residues long. Germline CDR1 reads SGDLS; CDR2 reads YYNGEE. The CDR3, as DNA: TGTGCCAGCAGCCCCATGCAGGGGGCGTCTGATGGCTACACCTTC. Encoded protein: CASSPMQGASDGYTF.

The chain has TRBV10-2 and TRBJ1-2, with D hard to call. V lost 3 bases, J lost 6 bases, and 11 bases lay in between. Germline V gene data show CDR1 as WSHSY and CDR2 as SAAADI. The CDR3 covers 13 residues. The CDR3 DNA is TGCGCCAGCAGTGAACACATAACGGATGGCTACACCTTC. It specifies CASSEHITDGYTF.

The rearrangement links TRBV24-1 to TRBJ1-2; perhaps TRBD1 as D (6 bases). The germline gives CDR1 KGHDR, CDR2 SFDVKD. This CDR3 has 15 residues. Trimming stripped 0 bases from V and 6 bases from J, with 13 bases between. In DNA form, the CDR3 reads TGTGCCACCAGTGATTTGCCACAGGGAAGGGATGGCTACACCTTC. Its translation is CATSDLPQGRDGYTF.

This chain uses TRBV28 with TRBJ1-1, with no clear D. Trimming cost V 4 bases and J 11 bases, with 14 bases left between them. CDR1 is MDHEN, CDR2 SYDVKM, per germline. The CDR3 is 12 amino acids. The CDR3 here is CASSSHPAGAFF. CDR3 DNA: TGTGCCAGCAGTTCACACCCCGCTGGGGCTTTCTTT.

Only one count was recorded for this clone. V and J are TRBV7-9 and TRBJ2-1, with a possible D match to TRBD2 (5 bases). The length of the CDR3 is 14 residues. V was clipped by 0 bases and J by 8 bases, with 11 bases between them. CDR1 and CDR2 (germline): SEHNR, FQNEAQ (reference sequence). The CDR3 DNA is TGTGCCAGCAGCTTAGCACTAGGGATTGATGAGCAGTTCTTC. It is translated as CASSLALGIDEQFF.

The chain uses TRBV29-1 and TRBJ1-1; no definite D call. Germline lookup yields CDR1 SQVTM and CDR2 ANQGSEA. The CDR3 runs to 11 residues. Between the trimmed V and J ends, which lost 7 bases and 0 bases, there was a span of 6 bases. CDR3 loop: CSARLNTEAFF. The CDR3 DNA follows: TGCAGCGCCCGGCTGAACACTGAAGCTTTCTTT.

The chain uses TRBV5-6 and TRBJ1-4; 8 bases align to TRBD1. V gave up 0 bases and J gave up 6 bases; unmatched junction bases: 7. Germline V CDR1 and CDR2: SGHDT, YYEEEE. The CDR3 covers 16 residues. CDR3 amino acids: CASSLGRQGLDEKLFF. In DNA form, the CDR3 reads TGTGCCAGCAGCTTGGGGAGACAGGGGCTGGATGAAAAACTGTTTTTT.

This clone was seen a single time. The V gene is TRBV4-3, the J gene TRBJ1-5; no clear D gene. Germline loops: CDR1 LGHNA, CDR2 YSLEER. The CDR3 loop spans 13 amino acids. V lost 0 bases to trimming and J lost 5 bases, with 5 bases between them. The CDR3 DNA is TGCGCCAGCAGCCAAGATCTTTATCAGCCCCAGCATTTT. Its protein product is CASSQDLYQPQHF.